This section outlines one T cell receptor beta chain sequence together with its context. Antigen specificity is unknown. Template switching created a universal primer site, and the cDNA included unique molecular identifiers. TCRdb reprocessed the 5' RACE reads via MiXCR and lists one record per CDR3 protein. The table includes approximately 470,000 distinct CDR3 sequences, 11% to 15% detected once. Only healthy Caucasians were included as donors. The sample is drawn from a study of identical twins. Overall study findings and caveats: Researchers caution that invariant MAIT and iNKT cells could partly confound zero-insertion analyses.

This CDR3 has 14 amino acids. Unmatched junction bases numbered 8, after V lost 4 bases and J lost 9 bases. Per germline, CDR1 MNHEY and CDR2 SMNVEV (reference sequence). These same records also appear under a second study, on yellow fever vaccine responses in identical twins.

The chain employs TRBV27 and TRBJ2-1, with 8 bases aligning to TRBD1. Sequencing was carried out using CD4+ T cells sorted from blood. This clonotype was sampled from a woman in her late teens or twenties in good health. In DNA form, the CDR3 reads TGTGCCAGCAGTTCCCTAACCAGGGGGCCTGAGCAGTTCTTC. Its translation: CASSSLTRGPEQFF.